The 5 T cell receptor beta chains below come from one sample, sequenced in a study of OX40 agonist ivuxolimab in advanced cancers. TCRdb's table, derived via immunoSEQ multiplex PCR, lists solely in-frame clones and lacks some. The profile covers around 46,000 clones, with 70% to 90% appearing a single time and 12% taken by the ten largest. This specimen was CD4+ or CD8+ T cells sorted from blood, taken in a trial of the OX40 agonist ivuxolimab. The receptors here all came from an adult with an advanced solid tumor such as melanoma, head and neck, liver or kidney cancer.

The chain has TRBV29-1 and TRBJ1-1; D unresolved. The V gene's germline CDR1 is SQVTM and CDR2 ANQGSEA. This CDR3 contains 13 residues. V was pared by 1 base and J by 4 bases, with 10 bases between. The CDR3 bases are TGCAGCGTTGAAGGCAGATTGAGCACTGAAGCTTTCTTT. Its protein is CSVEGRLSTEAFF. The full variable domain, completed using reference TRBV29-1 and TRBJ1-1, is SAVISQKPSRDICQRGTSLTIQCQVDSQVTMMFWYRQQPGQSLTLIATANQGSEATYESGFVIDKFPISRPNLTFSTLTVSNMSPEDSSIYLCSVEGRLSTEAFFGQGTRLTVV.

The CDR3 DNA is TGTGCCAGCCTGGACGACCCCCCTAGGAATGAGCAGTTCTTC. It encodes CASLDDPPRNEQFF. The chain combines TRBV28 with TRBJ2-1; D uncertain. The CDR3 is 14 amino acids. Trimming removed 8 bases at V and 7 bases at J, with 18 bases between. The germline gives CDR1 MDHEN, CDR2 SYDVKM.

V is TRBV19 and J is TRBJ2-7, with TRBD1 matching 12 bases. The CDR3 is made up of 15 amino acids. V shed 4 bases, J shed 3 bases, and the junction held 4 bases outside the gene matches. Germline V gives CDR1 LNHDA, CDR2 SQIVND (reference sequence). CDR3 protein: CASSTGQGAFYEQYF. The CDR3 region has the DNA TGTGCCAGTAGTACGGGACAGGGGGCTTTCTACGAGCAGTACTTC.

This clone was observed a handful of times. The chain uses TRBV5-1 and TRBJ1-2; 8 bases fit TRBD1. Looked up from germline, CDR1 is SGHRS and CDR2 is YFSETQ. The CDR3 is 18 amino acids. J lost 4 bases, V lost 0 bases, and 14 bases had no gene match. The DNA of the CDR3 is TGCGCCAGCAGCTTGGGGCCGGGACAGGTAGTTAGGATCTATGGCTACACCTTC. It yields the protein CASSLGPGQVVRIYGYTF.

V gene TRBV7-9 combines with J gene TRBJ2-2; possibly TRBD1 for D (5 bases). Germline lookup yields CDR1 SEHNR and CDR2 FQNEAQ (reference sequence). The CDR3 covers 13 residues. Trimming took off 5 bases at V and 5 bases at J, with 9 bases between the two ends. The CDR3 sequence: CASSRQKTGELFF. CDR3 DNA sequence: TGTGCCAGCAGCCGACAGAAGACCGGGGAGCTGTTTTTT.